This T cell receptor beta chain was sequenced during a study of response to subunit inactivated influenza vaccine. A single record per CDR3 protein comes from TCRdb applying MiXCR to the RT-PCR reads. The table lists some 850,000 distinct CDR3 sequences, about 18% of them singletons, with about 11% in the top ten. A word on this clonotype: No antigen is known for it.

Regarding the study as a whole: With each seasonal influenza vaccination, the authors suggested, few new T cells are recruited.

CDR3 size: 14 residues. Germline V CDR1 and CDR2: SGDLS, YYNGEE. J was trimmed by 4 bases and V by 4 bases; bases with no gene match: 4. The V call is TRBV9, the J call TRBJ2-3; TRBD2 matches 9 bases. This sequence was found in a man aged 50 or older who received an inactivated influenza vaccine. The specimen was PBMCs from blood, collected around 5 days after vaccination. The CDR3 sequence is CASSPREGPDTQYF. Here the CDR3 DNA reads TGTGCCAGCAGCCCGCGGGAGGGACCAGATACGCAGTATTTT.